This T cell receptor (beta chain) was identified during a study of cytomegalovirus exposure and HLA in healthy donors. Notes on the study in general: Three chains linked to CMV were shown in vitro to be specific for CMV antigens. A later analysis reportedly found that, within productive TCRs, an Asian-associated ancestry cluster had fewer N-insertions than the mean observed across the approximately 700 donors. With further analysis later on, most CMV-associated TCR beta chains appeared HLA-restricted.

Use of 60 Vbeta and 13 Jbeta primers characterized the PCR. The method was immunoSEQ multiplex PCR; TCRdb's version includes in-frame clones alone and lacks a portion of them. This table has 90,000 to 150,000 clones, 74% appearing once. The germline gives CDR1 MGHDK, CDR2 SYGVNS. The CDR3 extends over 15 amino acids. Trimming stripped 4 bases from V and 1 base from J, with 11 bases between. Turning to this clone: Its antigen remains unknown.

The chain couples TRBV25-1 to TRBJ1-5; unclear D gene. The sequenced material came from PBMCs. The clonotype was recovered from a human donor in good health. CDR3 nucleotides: TGTGCCAGCAGTGGAGGGAGTGGAAGCAATCAGCCCCAGCATTTT. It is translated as CASSGGSGSNQPQHF.